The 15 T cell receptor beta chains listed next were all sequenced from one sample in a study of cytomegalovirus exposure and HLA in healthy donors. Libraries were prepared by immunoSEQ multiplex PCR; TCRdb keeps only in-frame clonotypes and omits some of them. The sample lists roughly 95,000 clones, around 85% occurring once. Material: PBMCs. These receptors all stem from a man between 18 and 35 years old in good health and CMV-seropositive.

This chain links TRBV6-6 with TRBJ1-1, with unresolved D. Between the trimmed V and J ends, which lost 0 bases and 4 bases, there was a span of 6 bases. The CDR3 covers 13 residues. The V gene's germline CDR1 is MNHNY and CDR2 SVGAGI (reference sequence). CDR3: CASSYSRRTEAFF. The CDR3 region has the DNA TGTGCCAGCAGTTACTCGCGGCGCACTGAAGCTTTCTTT.

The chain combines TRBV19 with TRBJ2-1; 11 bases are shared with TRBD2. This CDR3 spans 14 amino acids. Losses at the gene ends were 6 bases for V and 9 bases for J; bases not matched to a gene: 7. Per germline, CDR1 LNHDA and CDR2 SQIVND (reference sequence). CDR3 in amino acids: CASSTLAGGTEQFF. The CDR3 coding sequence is TGTGCCAGTAGCACTCTAGCGGGAGGAACTGAGCAGTTCTTC.

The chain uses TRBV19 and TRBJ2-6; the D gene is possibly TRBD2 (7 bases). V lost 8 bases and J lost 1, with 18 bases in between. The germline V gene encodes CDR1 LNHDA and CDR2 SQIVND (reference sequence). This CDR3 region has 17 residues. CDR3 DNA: TGTGCCAGTGTCGTGGGGGAGGGGGTTTCTGGGGCCAACGTCCTGACTTTC. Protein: CASVVGEGVSGANVLTF.

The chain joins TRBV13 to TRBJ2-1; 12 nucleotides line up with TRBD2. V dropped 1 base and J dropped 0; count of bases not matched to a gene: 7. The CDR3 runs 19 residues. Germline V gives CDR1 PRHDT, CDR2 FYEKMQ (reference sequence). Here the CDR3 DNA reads TGTGCCAGCAGCTTAGCTACTAGCGGGAGGTCTAGCTCCTACAATGAGCAGTTCTTC. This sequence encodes CASSLATSGRSSSYNEQFF. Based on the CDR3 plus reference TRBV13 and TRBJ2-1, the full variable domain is AAGVIQSPRHLIKEKRETATLKCYPIPRHDTVYWYQQGPGQDPQFLISFYEKMQSDKGSIPDRFSAQQFSDYHSELNMSSLELGDSALYFCASSLATSGRSSSYNEQFFGPGTRLTVL.

CDR3 loop: CASSWGSPGWETQYF. CDR3 sequence (DNA): TGCGCCAGCAGCTGGGGCTCGCCCGGGTGGGAGACCCAGTACTTC. The rearrangement links TRBV5-1 to TRBJ2-5, with D possibly TRBD1 on 5 matching bases. V lost 3 bases and J 5 bases, leaving 17 bases between the germline ends. This CDR3 region has 15 residues. Per the germline V gene, CDR1 is SGHRS and CDR2 is YFSETQ.

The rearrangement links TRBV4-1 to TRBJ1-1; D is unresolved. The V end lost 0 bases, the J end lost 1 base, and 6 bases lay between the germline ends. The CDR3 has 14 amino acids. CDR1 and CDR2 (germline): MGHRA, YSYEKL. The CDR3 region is CASSQDSSNTEAFF. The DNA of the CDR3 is TGCGCCAGCAGCCAAGATTCCTCGAACACTGAAGCTTTCTTT.

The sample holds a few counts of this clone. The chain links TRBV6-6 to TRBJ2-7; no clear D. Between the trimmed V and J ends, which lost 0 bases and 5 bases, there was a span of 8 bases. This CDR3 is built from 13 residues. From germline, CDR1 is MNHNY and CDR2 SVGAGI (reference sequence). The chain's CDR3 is CASSYSPPNEQYF. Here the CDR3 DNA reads TGTGCCAGCAGTTACTCCCCCCCCAACGAGCAGTACTTC.

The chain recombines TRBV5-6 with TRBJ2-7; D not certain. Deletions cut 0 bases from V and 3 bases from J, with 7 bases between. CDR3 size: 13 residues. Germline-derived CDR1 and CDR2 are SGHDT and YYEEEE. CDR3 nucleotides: TGTGCCAGCAGCTTGGGTGGGCTCTACGAGCAGTACGTC. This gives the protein CASSLGGLYEQYV.

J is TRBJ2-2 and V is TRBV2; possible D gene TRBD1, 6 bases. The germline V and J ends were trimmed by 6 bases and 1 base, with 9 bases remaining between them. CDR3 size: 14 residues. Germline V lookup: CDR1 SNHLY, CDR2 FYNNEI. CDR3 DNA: TGTGCCAGCAGGAGGGGACAGAACACCGGGGAGCTGTTTTTT. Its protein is CASRRGQNTGELFF.

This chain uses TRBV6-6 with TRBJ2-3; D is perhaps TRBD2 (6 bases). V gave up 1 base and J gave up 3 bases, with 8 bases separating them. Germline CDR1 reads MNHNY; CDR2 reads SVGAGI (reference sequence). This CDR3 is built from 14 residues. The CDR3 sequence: CASSYFGGTDTQYF. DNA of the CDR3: TGTGCCAGCAGTTACTTCGGAGGGACAGATACGCAGTATTTT.

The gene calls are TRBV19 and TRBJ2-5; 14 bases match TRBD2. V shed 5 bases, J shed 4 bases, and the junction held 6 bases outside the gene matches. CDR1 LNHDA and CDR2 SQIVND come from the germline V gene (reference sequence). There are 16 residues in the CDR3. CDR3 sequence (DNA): TGTGCCAGTAGTTCGGGACTAGCGGGAGCGTTAGAGACCCAGTACTTC. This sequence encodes CASSSGLAGALETQYF.

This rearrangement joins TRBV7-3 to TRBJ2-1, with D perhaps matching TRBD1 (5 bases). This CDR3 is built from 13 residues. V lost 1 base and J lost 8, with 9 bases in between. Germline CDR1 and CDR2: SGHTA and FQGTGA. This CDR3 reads CASSLSPGYEQFF. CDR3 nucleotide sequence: TGTGCCAGCAGCTTAAGTCCAGGGTATGAGCAGTTCTTC.

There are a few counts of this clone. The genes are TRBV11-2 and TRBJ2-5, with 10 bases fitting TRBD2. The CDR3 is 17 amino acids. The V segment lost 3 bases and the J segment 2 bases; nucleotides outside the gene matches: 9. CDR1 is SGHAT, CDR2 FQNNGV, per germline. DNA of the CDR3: TGTGCCAGCAGCTTTGAACCTAGCGGGAGTATGCAAGAGACCCAGTACTTC. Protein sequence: CASSFEPSGSMQETQYF.

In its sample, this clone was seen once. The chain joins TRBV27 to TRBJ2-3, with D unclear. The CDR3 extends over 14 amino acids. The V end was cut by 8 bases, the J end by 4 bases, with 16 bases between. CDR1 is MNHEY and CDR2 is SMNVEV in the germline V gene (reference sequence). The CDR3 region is CASQNGWLADTQYF. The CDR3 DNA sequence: TGTGCCAGCCAAAACGGGTGGTTGGCAGATACGCAGTATTTT.

For the CDR3, the DNA is TGTGCCAGCAGCCTCCTGGGTAGGGGCGCGCAGTTCTTC. Translating gives CASSLLGRGAQFF. V gene TRBV7-2 combines with J gene TRBJ2-1; tentatively, D is TRBD1 (5 bases). The V and J ends lost 5 bases and 12 bases respectively, with 17 bases between them. The CDR3 has 13 residues. The germline gives CDR1 SGHTA, CDR2 FQGNSA.